The 30 T cell receptor beta chains below come from one sample, sequenced in a study of cytomegalovirus exposure and HLA in healthy donors. TCRdb's table, derived via immunoSEQ multiplex PCR, lists solely in-frame clones and lacks some. The data show approximately 260,000 clones, 80% to 90% seen once. Input material: PBMCs. All receptors derive from a woman under 30 in good health and CMV-seronegative.

This rearrangement joins TRBV27 to TRBJ2-7; 12 nucleotides align to TRBD2. J gave up 3 bases and V 5 bases, and 8 bases lay outside the gene matches. Germline CDR1 reads MNHEY; CDR2 reads SMNVEV (reference sequence). The CDR3 spans 16 residues. CDR3 DNA: TGTGCCAGCAGTCTCCTGACTAGCGGGGGCCTCTACGAGCAGTACTTC. This gives the protein CASSLLTSGGLYEQYF.

V usage is TRBV7-8 and J usage is TRBJ1-3; tentative D call: TRBD1 (5 bases). Trimming removed 6 bases at V and 2 bases at J, with 8 bases between. This CDR3 comprises 13 residues. CDR1 and CDR2 from the germline V gene are SGHVS and FQNEAQ. The CDR3 sequence: CASRGAAGNTIYF. Here the CDR3 DNA reads TGTGCCAGCAGAGGGGCCGCTGGAAACACCATATATTTT.

This chain joins TRBV30 and TRBJ1-6; maybe TRBD1 (5 bases). The V gene's germline CDR1 is GTSNPN and CDR2 SVGIG (reference sequence). The CDR3 covers 14 residues. The ends were cut back, 3 bases at V and 3 bases at J, with 9 bases in the middle. In DNA form, the CDR3 reads TGTGCCTGGAGGATAACAGGCTATAATTCACCCCTCCACTTT. Translated: CAWRITGYNSPLHF.

The J gene is TRBJ1-6, the V gene TRBV9; D perhaps matches TRBD1 (5 bases). Germline V gene data show CDR1 as SGDLS and CDR2 as YYNGEE. V dropped 5 bases and J dropped 8 bases, with 17 bases sitting between them. The CDR3 loop spans 15 amino acids. The CDR3 sequence: CASSAAVGADSPLHF. The CDR3 coding sequence is TGTGCCAGCAGTGCCGCGGTAGGGGCGGATTCACCCCTCCACTTT.

This chain joins TRBV30 and TRBJ2-3; D possibly corresponds to TRBD2 (7 bases). Germline V gene data show CDR1 as GTSNPN and CDR2 as SVGIG (reference sequence). V lost 4 bases to trimming and J lost 5 bases, with 19 bases between them. The CDR3 is 15 amino acids. CDR3 amino acids: CAWTPWGGAGDTQYF. The CDR3, as DNA: TGTGCCTGGACCCCTTGGGGGGGGGCGGGAGATACGCAGTATTTT.

CDR3 protein: CASSPYAGGNSPLHF. As DNA, the CDR3 is TGTGCCAGCAGCCCCTATGCGGGGGGGAATTCACCCCTCCACTTT. This sequence joins TRBV5-4 and TRBJ1-6; tentative D call: TRBD1 (5 bases). Trimming removed 4 bases at V and 7 bases at J, with 15 bases between. The CDR3 totals 15 residues. Germline assignment: CDR1 SGHNT and CDR2 YYREEE (reference sequence).

The CDR3 is CASSEVAGEAGNTIYF. The CDR3 coding sequence is TGTGCCAGCAGTGAAGTTGCCGGGGAAGCTGGAAACACCATATATTTT. This rearrangement joins TRBV6-1 to TRBJ1-3, with unresolved D. CDR3 length: 16 amino acids. Germline loops: CDR1 MNHNS, CDR2 SASEGT. Trimming took off 1 base at V and 2 bases at J, with 12 bases between the two ends.

The chain recombines TRBV9 with TRBJ2-2; 8 bases align to TRBD1. This CDR3 is built from 19 residues. The germline V gene has CDR1 SGDLS and CDR2 YYNGEE. The ends lost 3 bases at V and 0 bases at J; junction bases unmatched: 13. CDR3 loop: CASSGTWTGRRSNTGELFF. In DNA form, the CDR3 reads TGTGCCAGCAGCGGTACCTGGACAGGGCGAAGATCGAACACCGGGGAGCTGTTTTTT.

The J gene is TRBJ2-3, the V gene TRBV19; D is perhaps TRBD1 (6 bases). This CDR3 region has 15 residues. Per germline, CDR1 LNHDA and CDR2 SQIVND (reference sequence). V lost 7 bases, J lost 0 bases, and 14 bases lay in between. Here the CDR3 reads CASKYGTISTDTQYF. CDR3 in DNA: TGTGCCAGTAAATATGGGACAATTAGCACAGATACGCAGTATTTT.

The CDR3 protein is CASSLGGASTDTQYF. The CDR3 nucleotides are TGCGCCAGCAGCTTGGGCGGGGCCAGCACAGATACGCAGTATTTT. The chain joins TRBV5-1 to TRBJ2-3; tentative D call: TRBD2 (6 bases). CDR3 size: 15 residues. Per the germline V gene, CDR1 is SGHRS and CDR2 is YFSETQ. The V end lost 0 bases, the J end lost 0 bases, and 8 bases lay between the germline ends.

V usage is TRBV6-5 and J usage is TRBJ2-1; D remains ambiguous. Trimming left V 2 bases short and J 5 bases short, with 13 bases between. The germline V gene encodes CDR1 MNHEY and CDR2 SVGAGI. The CDR3 has 15 amino acids. CDR3 nucleotide sequence: TGTGCCAGCAGTTACGGTGCATCGGAGCACAATGAGCAGTTCTTC. Its translation is CASSYGASEHNEQFF.

V is TRBV4-2 and J is TRBJ2-3, with D tentatively TRBD2 (5 bases). The V and J ends lost 3 bases and 0 bases respectively, with 16 bases between them. This CDR3 has 17 amino acids. CDR1 and CDR2 (germline): LGHNA, YNFKEQ. The CDR3 sequence: CASSHPTRASSTDTQYF. As DNA, the CDR3 is TGTGCCAGCAGCCACCCTACTAGAGCCTCTAGCACAGATACGCAGTATTTT.

This clone was seen a few times. The chain is built from TRBV28 and TRBJ1-5; 7 bases map to TRBD1. This CDR3 has 12 amino acids. The trim removed 5 bases at V and 9 bases at J, leaving 4 bases unmatched. Looked up from germline, CDR1 is MDHEN and CDR2 is SYDVKM. CDR3 region: CASSSQGGPQHF. The CDR3, as DNA: TGTGCCAGCAGTAGCCAGGGGGGGCCCCAGCATTTT.

The chain joins TRBV30 to TRBJ2-3; 13 nucleotides match TRBD2. Germline lookup yields CDR1 GTSNPN and CDR2 SVGIG (reference sequence). There are 18 residues in the CDR3. V was clipped by 0 bases and J by 4 bases; unmatched bases: 10. CDR3 nucleotides: TGTGCCTGGAGTGTAGGACGGACTAGCGGGAGAGTTCCAGATACGCAGTATTTT. Protein sequence: CAWSVGRTSGRVPDTQYF.

The chain combines TRBV6-5 with TRBJ1-1; possible D gene TRBD1, 6 bases. V lost 6 bases and J lost 6, with 8 bases in between. Germline V CDR1 and CDR2: MNHEY, SVGAGI. The CDR3 loop spans 11 amino acids. CDR3 DNA sequence: TGTGCCAGCAGGCAGGGGTCTGAAGCTTTCTTT. It translates to CASRQGSEAFF.

The V call is TRBV7-2, the J call TRBJ1-1; D is undetermined. The CDR3 has 13 residues. The V end lost 3 bases, the J end lost 0 bases, and 5 bases lay between the germline ends. Germline CDR1 reads SGHTA; CDR2 reads FQGNSA. Here the CDR3 reads CASSLLVNTEAFF. The DNA of the CDR3 is TGTGCCAGCAGCTTGTTAGTGAACACTGAAGCTTTCTTT.

The V call is TRBV2, the J call TRBJ2-1; 7 positions match TRBD2. Germline CDR1 and CDR2: SNHLY and FYNNEI. There are 18 residues in the CDR3. Trimming cost V 2 bases and J 0 bases; bases outside gene matches: 10. The DNA of the CDR3 is TGTGCCAGCAGTGAATTTCTAGCGGTAGACCCCTCCTACAATGAGCAGTTCTTC. It yields the protein CASSEFLAVDPSYNEQFF.

The CDR3 DNA reads as TGTGCCAGTAGTATAGATCGTATCAGGGTAACGAGTAACAATCAGCCCCAGCATTTT. This encodes CASSIDRIRVTSNNQPQHF. V usage is TRBV19 and J usage is TRBJ1-5; perhaps TRBD1 as D (5 bases). The CDR3 length is 19 residues. CDR1 and CDR2 from the germline V gene are LNHDA and SQIVND (reference sequence). Trimming pared 0 bases from V and 3 bases from J, leaving 21 bases between.

The chain carries TRBV2 and TRBJ2-5, with TRBD1 matching 8 bases. This CDR3 contains 14 residues. CDR1 SNHLY and CDR2 FYNNEI come from the germline V gene. V lost 6 bases, J lost 1 base, and 4 bases stayed unmatched. CDR3 coding DNA: TGTGCCAGCAGCGCAGGGACAGGCCAAGAGACCCAGTACTTC. Translation: CASSAGTGQETQYF.

The J gene is TRBJ2-5, the V gene TRBV5-1; D is possibly TRBD1 (6 bases). V was trimmed by 0 bases and J by 5 bases, leaving 11 bases between them. This CDR3 is built from 14 residues. Germline loops: CDR1 SGHRS, CDR2 YFSETQ. CDR3 nucleotides: TGCGCCAGCAGCTTGGGGCAGGGGTGGGAGACCCAGTACTTC. Translated: CASSLGQGWETQYF.

The chain employs TRBV5-6 and TRBJ2-7, with 9 bases fitting TRBD1. The CDR3 covers 14 residues. CDR1 and CDR2 from the germline V gene are SGHDT and YYEEEE. With 4 bases clipped from V and 4 bases from J, the junction kept 6 bases outside the gene matches. The CDR3 loop is CASSHTGTGYEQYF. The CDR3 coding sequence is TGTGCCAGCAGCCACACCGGGACAGGGTACGAGCAGTACTTC.

The V and J genes are TRBV13 and TRBJ2-6; TRBD1 aligns across 10 bases. The CDR3 runs 18 residues. J lost 2 bases, V lost 5 bases, and 9 bases had no gene match. Germline-derived CDR1 and CDR2 are PRHDT and FYEKMQ (reference sequence). The CDR3 DNA is TGTGCCAGCAGCGGTATGGGACAGGGGTTGCCTGGGGCCAACGTCCTGACTTTC. This sequence encodes CASSGMGQGLPGANVLTF.

This chain uses TRBV15 with TRBJ2-2, with D possibly matching TRBD2 (5 bases). V was trimmed by 1 base and J by 6 bases, leaving 12 bases between them. The CDR3 extends over 15 amino acids. Germline-derived CDR1 and CDR2 are LNHNV and YYDKDF (reference sequence). The CDR3 DNA follows: TGTGCCACCAGCAGAGGACGGGAAAAGGCCGGGGAGCTGTTTTTT. Translating gives CATSRGREKAGELFF.

The chain combines TRBV28 with TRBJ1-5; 9 nucleotides agree with TRBD1. J was trimmed by 7 bases and V by 4 bases; bases with no gene match: 8. The germline V gene encodes CDR1 MDHEN and CDR2 SYDVKM. The CDR3 is made up of 15 amino acids. This CDR3 reads CASSYRDRVRQPQHF. CDR3 coding DNA: TGTGCCAGCAGTTACCGGGACAGGGTACGGCAGCCCCAGCATTTT.

The gene calls are TRBV19 and TRBJ1-1; D not resolved. Germline V CDR1 and CDR2: LNHDA, SQIVND (reference sequence). The CDR3 loop spans 14 amino acids. Trimming left V 2 bases short and J 2 bases short, with 9 bases between. The CDR3 region is CASSIREPNTEAFF. The CDR3 DNA reads as TGTGCCAGTAGTATAAGGGAGCCTAACACTGAAGCTTTCTTT.

The chain carries TRBV14 and TRBJ2-5; 8 bases map to TRBD1. V lost 5 bases to trimming and J lost 5 bases; unmatched junction nucleotides: 7. This CDR3 is built from 14 residues. CDR1 and CDR2 (germline): SGHDN, FVKESK. The CDR3 coding sequence is TGTGCCAGCAGCTATAGGACAGGGCGGGAGACCCAGTACTTC. Its translation is CASSYRTGRETQYF.

The CDR3 loop reads CASSPDRGRQPQHF. CDR3 bases: TGTGCCAGTAGTCCCGACAGGGGACGTCAGCCCCAGCATTTT. This chain links TRBV19 with TRBJ1-5, with 8 bases identical to TRBD1. J was trimmed by 6 bases and V by 5 bases; bases with no gene match: 6. This CDR3 is built from 14 residues. Germline loops: CDR1 LNHDA, CDR2 SQIVND (reference sequence).

This chain connects TRBV27 to TRBJ2-1; 7 nucleotides align to TRBD2. Unmatched junction bases numbered 6, after V lost 1 base and J lost 0 bases. The CDR3 is made up of 17 amino acids. Looked up from germline, CDR1 is MNHEY and CDR2 is SMNVEV (reference sequence). Here the CDR3 reads CASSLFPSGVSYNEQFF. CDR3 in DNA: TGTGCCAGCAGTTTATTTCCTAGCGGAGTCTCCTACAATGAGCAGTTCTTC.

The V call is TRBV7-9, the J call TRBJ1-2; no reliable D call. The germline gives CDR1 SEHNR, CDR2 FQNEAQ (reference sequence). Between the trimmed V and J ends, which lost 7 bases and 8 bases, there was a span of 23 bases. This CDR3 contains 15 residues. The CDR3 region is CASTIGSTDGRGYTF. The CDR3 nucleotides read TGTGCCAGCACCATTGGTTCGACTGACGGCAGAGGCTACACCTTC.

The V gene is TRBV7-9, the J gene TRBJ2-1; tentative D call: TRBD2 (6 bases). This CDR3 has 16 amino acids. CDR1 is SEHNR and CDR2 is FQNEAQ in the germline V gene (reference sequence). V was pared by 1 base and J by 0 bases, with 10 bases between. The CDR3 sequence: CASSLGAGSSYNEQFF. The DNA for the CDR3 is TGTGCCAGCAGCTTAGGGGCGGGGAGCTCCTACAATGAGCAGTTCTTC.